Listed below are T cell receptor beta chains from one sample, sequenced in a study of human T cells and chemical hapten exposure. TCRdb passed the RACE reads through MiXCR, listing each CDR3 protein once. The table includes under 200,000 distinct CDR3 sequences, 13% to 15% detected once. The source material was whole blood, sampled in connection with sensitization to the hapten diphenylcyclopropenone (DPC). These receptors were taken from a woman aged 30 to 39 with alopecia areata. Some clones in this sample may be carry-over from other donors' samples. CDR3s include the opening cysteine and the closing phenylalanine or tryptophan.

TRBV9	TRBJ2-7	13	CASSETNSNEQYF
TRBV6-5	TRBJ1-5	13	CASSQTLDQPQHF
TRBV3-1	TRBJ2-7	15	CASSQVAQSSYEQYF
TRBV18	TRBJ1-1	14	CASSSPGGHTEAFF
TRBV20-1	TRBJ2-7	12	CSARTSGNEQYF
TRBV4-1	TRBJ2-2	18	CASRPGGLVAGNTGELFF
TRBV6-5	TRBJ2-1	15	CASSYAGFSYNEQFF
TRBV6-5	TRBJ2-7	17	CASSGRSRQDLLYEQYF
TRBV2	TRBJ2-7	12	CASGGDGYEQYF
TRBV29-1	TRBJ2-7	13	CSAETGASHEQYF
TRBV5-5	TRBJ2-7	16	CASSEDPTGRPYEQYF
TRBV7-6	TRBJ1-3	15	CASSLRTGSGNTIYF
TRBV24-1	TRBJ2-3	16	CATSEPAGTGTDTQYF
TRBV10-3	TRBJ2-3	12	CAISGGTDTQYF
TRBV10-3	TRBJ2-2	13	CAISDSGSGELFF
TRBV19	TRBJ1-5	17	CASSTFLSEGSNQPQHF
TRBV7-2	TRBJ2-4	14	CASTNRLATNIQYF
TRBV6-6	TRBJ2-2	14	CASMGVGETGELFF
TRBV6-2/TRBV6-3	TRBJ1-5	16	CASSYRGQGPDQPQHF
TRBV5-5	TRBJ1-2	16	CASSATGDEVGYGYTF